A single sample is the source of the 6 T cell receptor beta chains below, sequenced in a study of T cells in Graves' hyperthyroidism and ophthalmopathy. RNA transcripts gave rise to amplified TCR beta CDR3 regions. TCR CDR3 regions were first amplified by RT-PCR with HTBI primers. TCRdb ran MiXCR on the multiplex PCR reads and lists one entry per CDR3 protein. The sample gives 500,000 or so distinct CDR3 sequences, approximately 16% of which show up once; 25% to 30% is in the top ten. Sample: blood. The receptor set was obtained from a woman in her twenties or thirties with Graves' ophthalmopathy.

This clonotype was detected ten times or more. In DNA form, the CDR3 reads TGCAGTGCTAGGCCCACTAGCTCAGTGGGCAATGAGCAGTTCTTC. Encoded protein: CSARPTSSVGNEQFF. The rearrangement joins TRBV20-1 to TRBJ2-1, with D tentatively TRBD2 (6 bases). CDR3 length equals 15 residues. The germline V and J ends were trimmed by 3 bases and 6 bases, with 18 bases remaining between them. Germline lookup yields CDR1 DFQATT and CDR2 SNEGSKA (reference sequence).

The sample holds many counts of this clonotype. This rearrangement joins TRBV29-1 to TRBJ2-5; 7 bases agree with TRBD2. The CDR3 spans 12 residues. Germline values: CDR1 SQVTM, CDR2 ANQGSEA. The J segment lost 5 bases and the V segment lost 3 bases, leaving 3 bases of the junction unmatched. CDR3 residues: CSVDTGGETQYF. DNA for the CDR3: TGCAGCGTTGATACCGGGGGGGAGACCCAGTACTTC. Together with reference TRBV29-1 and TRBJ2-5, the CDR3 gives the full variable domain: SAVISQKPSRDICQRGTSLTIQCQVDSQVTMMFWYRQQPGQSLTLIATANQGSEATYESGFVIDKFPISRPNLTFSTLTVSNMSPEDSSIYLCSVDTGGETQYFGPGTRLLVL.

This clonotype was picked up a small number of times. V is TRBV10-1 and J is TRBJ2-7, with D perhaps given as TRBD1 or TRBD2 (5 bases each). This CDR3 comprises 14 residues. V lost 6 bases and J 6 bases, leaving 18 bases between the germline ends. Germline assignment: CDR1 WNHNN and CDR2 SYGVQD (reference sequence). The CDR3: CASSAVFGAGEQYF. The CDR3 DNA reads TGCGCCAGCAGCGCCGTGTTCGGGGCAGGCGAGCAGTACTTC.

This sequence joins TRBV28 and TRBJ2-7; TRBD1 aligns across 7 bases. CDR1 is MDHEN and CDR2 is SYDVKM in the germline V gene. CDR3 length equals 15 residues. With 5 bases clipped from V and 0 bases from J, the junction kept 7 bases outside the gene matches. The CDR3 coding sequence is TGTGCCAGCAGTATATACAGGGGTATCTCCTACGAGCAGTACTTC. Residues: CASSIYRGISYEQYF.

The chain joins TRBV20-1 to TRBJ2-2; tentatively, D is TRBD2 (6 bases). The CDR3 contains 15 residues. CDR1 and CDR2 from the germline V gene are DFQATT and SNEGSKA (reference sequence). V was shortened by 0 bases and J by 1 base, with 9 bases between the two germline ends. The CDR3 loop reads CSARDTRGNTGELFF. The DNA of the CDR3 is TGCAGTGCTAGAGATACGCGGGGGAACACCGGGGAGCTGTTTTTT.

This clonotype was counted ten times or more. A junction boundary mismatches the germline segment, possibly from a read error. The V call is TRBV7-2, the J call TRBJ2-3, with TRBD2 identical over 7 bases. Germline-derived CDR1 and CDR2 are SGHTA and FQGNSA. CDR3 size: 14 residues. As DNA, the CDR3 is TGCGCCAGCAGCCTAGGGACTACGACAGATACGCAGTATTTT. It codes for CASSLGTTTDTQYF.